The sample holds many counts of the clone carrying this TCR beta chain. Its matching antigen is unknown. CDR3 regions of TCR beta were amplified from RNA transcripts. HTBI-primed first-round RT-PCR preceded second-round multiplex PCR. TCRdb re-called the multiplex PCR reads through MiXCR, storing one row per CDR3 protein. The profile shows 500,000 to 700,000 distinct CDR3 sequences, roughly 20% of them singletons. The entry originates in a study of Graves' ophthalmopathy and Graves' hyperthyroidism. Broader study findings: The study's model predicted ophthalmopathy progression at 65% to 71% sensitivity and approximately 72% specificity.

The authors isolated PBMCs from around 10 ml of fresh peripheral blood. The CDR3 sequence is 15 residues long. Trimming stripped 0 bases from V and 0 bases from J, with 9 bases between. From germline, CDR1 is SGHDN and CDR2 FVKESK. The sequencing input was peripheral blood. V usage is TRBV14 and J usage is TRBJ2-7; D uncertain. This clonotype originated in a woman younger than 35 with stable Graves' hyperthyroidism. Some clones in this sample may be carry-over from other donors' samples. The CDR3 reads CASSQDPGSSYEQYF. In DNA form, the CDR3 reads TGTGCCAGCAGCCAAGATCCGGGTTCCTCCTACGAGCAGTACTTC.